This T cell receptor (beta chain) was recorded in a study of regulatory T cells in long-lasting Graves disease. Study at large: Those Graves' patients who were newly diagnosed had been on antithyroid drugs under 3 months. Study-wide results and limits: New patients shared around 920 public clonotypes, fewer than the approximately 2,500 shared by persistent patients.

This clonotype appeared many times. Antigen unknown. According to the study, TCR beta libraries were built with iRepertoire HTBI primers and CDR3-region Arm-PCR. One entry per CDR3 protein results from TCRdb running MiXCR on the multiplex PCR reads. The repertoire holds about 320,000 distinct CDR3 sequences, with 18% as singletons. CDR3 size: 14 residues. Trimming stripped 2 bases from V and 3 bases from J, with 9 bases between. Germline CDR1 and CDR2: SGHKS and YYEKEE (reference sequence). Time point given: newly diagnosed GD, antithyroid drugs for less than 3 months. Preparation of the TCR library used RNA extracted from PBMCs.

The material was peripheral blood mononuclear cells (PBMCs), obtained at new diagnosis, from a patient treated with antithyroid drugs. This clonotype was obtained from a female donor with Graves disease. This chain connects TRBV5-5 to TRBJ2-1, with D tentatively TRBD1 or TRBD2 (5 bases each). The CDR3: CASSLSGHYNEQFF. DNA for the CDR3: TGTGCCAGCAGCTTAAGCGGACACTACAATGAGCAGTTCTTC.